What follows is one T cell receptor (beta chain) and its context. Assay: immunoSEQ multiplex PCR; the TCRdb copy retains only in-frame clones and omits some. The sample consists of about 70,000 clones, less than 90% of them appearing once. V was shortened by 4 bases and J by 1 base, with 10 bases between the two germline ends. This CDR3 has 14 residues. Germline V gene data show CDR1 as MNHEY and CDR2 as SVGAGI. The sample comes from a study of blood T cell repertoires in COVID-19. The chain is built from TRBV6-5 and TRBJ1-1; D gene ambiguous. The sequenced sample was peripheral blood. The clonotype was recovered from a man aged 80 or over with acute or convalescent COVID-19. The DNA for the CDR3 is TGTGCCAGCAGTTCCTCATGGGCGAACACTGAAGCTTTCTTT. It is translated as CASSSSWANTEAFF.